The sample holds many counts of the clone carrying this TCR beta chain. These data originate in a study of T cells after yellow fever vaccination. Study findings and constraints: Bulk-population clonotypes that are abundant could appear as contaminants in FACS-sorted repertoires. The study re-detected most primary-vaccination clones after the booster (96% CD4, just over 85% CD8). A minor fraction of clonotypes spanned both CD4 and CD8 compartments.

TCRdb called the 5' RACE reads again in MiXCR, with one record for every CDR3 protein. The sample yields more than 50,000 distinct CDR3 sequences, approximately 5.7% seen once. The CDR3 has 13 residues. The V end lost 6 bases, the J end lost 6 bases, and 15 bases lay between the germline ends. Germline CDR1 and CDR2: MNHEY and SVGAGI. The clonotype was recovered from a man younger than 30 who received the YFV17D yellow fever vaccine. Sequences were derived from PBMCs, either bulk or a sorted T-cell subset (CD4+, CD8+, memory, or dextramer-sorted; not recorded which), sampled on the day of the yellow fever booster vaccination. This chain uses TRBV6-5 with TRBJ2-7, with D perhaps being TRBD1 or TRBD2 (5 bases each). Here the CDR3 DNA reads TGTGCCAGCAGAGGGACGGGCCGGAGCGAGCAGTACTTC. It encodes CASRGTGRSEQYF.